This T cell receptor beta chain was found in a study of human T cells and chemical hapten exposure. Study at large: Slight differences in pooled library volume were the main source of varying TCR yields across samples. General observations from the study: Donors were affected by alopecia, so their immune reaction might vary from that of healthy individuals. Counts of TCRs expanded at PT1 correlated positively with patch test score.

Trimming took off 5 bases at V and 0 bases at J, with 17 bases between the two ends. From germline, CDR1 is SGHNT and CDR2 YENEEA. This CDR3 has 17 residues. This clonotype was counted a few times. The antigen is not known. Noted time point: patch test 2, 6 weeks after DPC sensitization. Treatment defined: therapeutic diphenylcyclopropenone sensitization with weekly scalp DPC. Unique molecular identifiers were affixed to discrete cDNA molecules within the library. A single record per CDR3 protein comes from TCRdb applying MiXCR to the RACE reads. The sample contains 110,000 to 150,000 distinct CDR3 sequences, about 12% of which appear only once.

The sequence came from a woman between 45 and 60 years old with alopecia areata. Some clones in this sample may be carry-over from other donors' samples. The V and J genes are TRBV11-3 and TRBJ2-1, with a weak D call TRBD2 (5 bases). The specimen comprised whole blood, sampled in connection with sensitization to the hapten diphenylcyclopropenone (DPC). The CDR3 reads CASSAPLATSSYNEQFF. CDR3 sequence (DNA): TGTGCCAGCAGCGCCCCCTTAGCGACGAGCTCCTACAATGAGCAGTTCTTC.